These 21 T cell receptor beta chains were sequenced from one sample in a study of blood T cell repertoires in COVID-19. Here immunoSEQ multiplex PCR was the method, and the copy in TCRdb shows in-frame clones only, minus some. The table includes about 58,000 clones, around nine tenths detected once. The sequencing input was peripheral blood. The receptors derive from a woman aged 60-70 years with active COVID-19.

This clone has just a few counts. The chain links TRBV2 to TRBJ2-3, with 10 bases aligning to TRBD2. This CDR3 contains 16 residues. The V gene end was trimmed by 6 bases and the J gene end by 4 bases; junction bases not matched to a gene: 10. Germline CDR1 SNHLY, CDR2 FYNNEI. This chain's CDR3 is CASSSPKRGGSDTQYF. CDR3 bases: TGTGCCAGCAGCTCACCCAAGCGGGGGGGCTCAGATACGCAGTATTTT.

J is TRBJ2-7 and V is TRBV9; 8 nucleotides match TRBD1. The CDR3 totals 15 residues. V shed 4 bases and J 5 bases; nucleotides not matched to a gene: 11. Germline V gene sequence: CDR1 SGDLS, CDR2 YYNGEE. The CDR3 reads CASSSSGTGTNEQYF. As DNA, the CDR3 is TGTGCCAGCAGCTCATCCGGGACAGGAACGAACGAGCAGTACTTC. Full variable domain (missing parts from reference TRBV9 and TRBJ2-7): DSGVTQTPKHLITATGQRVTLRCSPRSGDLSVYWYQQSLDQGLQFLIQYYNGEERAKGNILERFSAQQFPDLHSELNLSSLELGDSALYFCASSSSGTGTNEQYFGPGTRLTVT.

This rearrangement joins TRBV5-8 to TRBJ1-1; D call uncertain. This CDR3 has 14 residues. CDR1 SGHTS and CDR2 YDEGEE come from the germline V gene. V lost 6 bases and J 4 bases, leaving 16 bases between the germline ends. The CDR3: CASTGRAVFTEAFF. DNA for the CDR3: TGTGCCAGCACCGGGAGGGCCGTGTTCACTGAAGCTTTCTTT. Complete variable domain (other parts from reference TRBV5-8 and TRBJ1-1): EAGVTQSPTHLIKTRGQQATLRCSPISGHTSVYWYQQALGLGLQFLLWYDEGEERNRGNFPPRFSGRQFPNYSSELNVNALELEDSALYLCASTGRAVFTEAFFGQGTRLTVV.

This clone was recorded only once. The chain recombines TRBV19 with TRBJ2-3, with TRBD2 matching 7 bases. Trimming took 6 bases from V and 5 from J; bases not matched to a gene: 5. Germline CDR1 is LNHDA and CDR2 is SQIVND (reference sequence). This CDR3 contains 13 residues. CDR3 residues: CASRTSSEDTQYF. The CDR3 DNA sequence: TGTGCCAGTAGGACTAGCAGTGAAGATACGCAGTATTTT.

J is TRBJ2-2 and V is TRBV7-3, with 8 bases lining up with TRBD2. The V gene end was trimmed by 10 bases and the J gene end by 1 base; junction bases not matched to a gene: 11. In germline, CDR1 is SGHTA, CDR2 FQGTGA. The CDR3 extends over 16 amino acids. This CDR3 is CATSELAVRNTGELFF. The CDR3 DNA is TGTGCCACCTCAGAACTAGCGGTACGGAACACCGGGGAGCTGTTTTTT.

This clone was picked up a small number of times. The chain is built from TRBV5-1 and TRBJ2-2; perhaps TRBD2 as D (5 bases). The CDR3 length is 15 residues. V lost 4 bases, J lost 1 base, and 11 bases lay in between. From germline, CDR1 is SGHRS and CDR2 YFSETQ. CDR3 region: CASSPSAGNTGELFF. The CDR3 nucleotides are TGCGCCAGCAGCCCATCGGCGGGGAACACCGGGGAGCTGTTTTTT.

This clone was counted once. The chain uses TRBV11-1 and TRBJ2-1; weak D call: TRBD2 (6 bases). V lost 6 bases and J lost 6, with 9 bases in between. This CDR3 spans 12 amino acids. Germline V CDR1 and CDR2: SGHAT, FQDESV (reference sequence). The CDR3 sequence is CASRWDSNEQFF. The CDR3 nucleotides read TGTGCCAGCAGATGGGACTCCAATGAGCAGTTCTTC.

The chain carries TRBV2 and TRBJ1-4; D might be TRBD1 (6 bases). Germline V CDR1 and CDR2: SNHLY, FYNNEI. There are 14 residues in the CDR3. The V end was cut by 4 bases, the J end by 8 bases, with 14 bases between. The CDR3 DNA reads TGTGCCAGCAGTGGTAGGCTGAGGGGGGAAAAACTGTTTTTT. Its protein product is CASSGRLRGEKLFF.

In this sample, this clone turned up once. V gene TRBV7-2 combines with J gene TRBJ1-5, with 9 bases matching TRBD1. V trimming: 4 bases; J trimming: 5 bases; junction bases outside the gene matches: 3. Germline V gene lookup returns CDR1 SGHTA and CDR2 FQGNSA. The CDR3 is 14 amino acids. The chain's CDR3 is CASSSGQGYQPQHF. Written as DNA, the CDR3 is TGTGCCAGCAGCTCCGGACAGGGGTATCAGCCCCAGCATTTT. Combining the CDR3 with reference TRBV7-2 and TRBJ1-5 gives the whole variable domain GAGVSQSPSNKVTEKGKDVELRCDPISGHTALYWYRQSLGQGLEFLIYFQGNSAPDKSGLPSDRFSAERTGGSVSTLTIQRTQQEDSAVYLCASSSGQGYQPQHFGDGTRLSIL.

The rearrangement links TRBV5-1 to TRBJ1-1; the D is unclear. This CDR3 contains 15 residues. Trimming stripped 4 bases from V and 0 bases from J, with 13 bases between. Germline CDR1 and CDR2: SGHRS and YFSETQ. CDR3 coding DNA: TGCGCCAGCAGCCCTCCAAATGGCATGAACACTGAAGCTTTCTTT. Its translation: CASSPPNGMNTEAFF.

The rearrangement joins TRBV6-1 to TRBJ2-7, with TRBD1 matching over 8 bases. The CDR3 totals 18 residues. Germline V gene lookup returns CDR1 MNHNS and CDR2 SASEGT. The ends lost 0 bases at V and 3 bases at J; junction bases unmatched: 13. The CDR3 DNA is TGTGCCAGCAGTGAAGCACCGGGACAGGACGTCCTAAACTACGAGCAGTACTTC. Translation: CASSEAPGQDVLNYEQYF.

This chain joins TRBV5-4 and TRBJ2-1, with TRBD2 matching over 12 bases. With V trimmed by 4 bases and J by 9 bases, 14 bases remained unmatched. This CDR3 has 17 residues. The germline V gene has CDR1 SGHNT and CDR2 YYREEE (reference sequence). CDR3 sequence reads: CASSPSRASGGAGEQFF. DNA for the CDR3: TGTGCCAGCAGCCCCTCCCGTGCTAGCGGGGGGGCCGGTGAGCAGTTCTTC.

There are a few counts of this clone. The chain couples TRBV27 to TRBJ1-6; a weak D match, TRBD1 (6 bases). The CDR3 extends over 15 amino acids. V was shortened by 2 bases and J by 4 bases, with 9 bases between the two germline ends. Germline V lookup: CDR1 MNHEY, CDR2 SMNVEV (reference sequence). As DNA, the CDR3 is TGTGCCAGCAGTTTAAGGGGGATTTATAATTCACCCCTCCACTTT. Protein: CASSLRGIYNSPLHF.

This chain links TRBV19 with TRBJ1-2; D uncertain. V was shortened by 2 bases and J by 5 bases, with 12 bases between the two germline ends. The V gene's germline CDR1 is LNHDA and CDR2 SQIVND (reference sequence). The CDR3 covers 14 residues. This CDR3 reads CASSITGNAYGYTF. The CDR3 DNA reads TGTGCCAGTAGTATAACCGGGAACGCGTATGGCTACACCTTC.

The chain joins TRBV30 to TRBJ2-3; 7 bases fit TRBD1. The CDR3 spans 14 residues. From germline, CDR1 is GTSNPN and CDR2 SVGIG (reference sequence). The V segment lost 4 bases and the J segment 1 base; nucleotides outside the gene matches: 5. The DNA of the CDR3 is TGTGCCTGGACTTGGACAGGAGGCACAGATACGCAGTATTTT. This gives the protein CAWTWTGGTDTQYF.

This rearrangement joins TRBV5-8 to TRBJ2-7; TRBD1 matches at 10 bases. The V segment lost 1 base and the J segment 6 bases; nucleotides outside the gene matches: 4. In germline, CDR1 is SGHTS, CDR2 YDEGEE. The CDR3 spans 14 residues. The CDR3 sequence is CASSLPGQGFEQYF. CDR3 sequence (DNA): TGTGCCAGCAGCTTGCCGGGACAGGGGTTCGAGCAGTACTTC.

This sequence joins TRBV10-3 and TRBJ1-5; D is unresolved. V shed 3 bases and J shed 10 bases, with 10 bases lying between them. Germline V lookup: CDR1 ENHRY, CDR2 SYGVKD. The CDR3 sequence is 12 residues long. CDR3 nucleotides: TGTGCCATCAGTGACGGGGATCGACCCCAGCATTTT. As protein: CAISDGDRPQHF.

The V and J genes are TRBV6-5 and TRBJ2-7; D remains ambiguous. Per the germline V gene, CDR1 is MNHEY and CDR2 is SVGAGI. With 0 bases removed from V and 0 bases from J, the gap between germline ends came to 12 bases. This CDR3 has 16 amino acids. The CDR3 DNA follows: TGTGCCAGCAGTTACTCGATCAAATCGAGCTCCTACGAGCAGTACTTC. It translates to CASSYSIKSSSYEQYF.

The V call is TRBV25-1, the J call TRBJ1-2, with no clear D. Trimming shortened V by 2 bases and J by 0 bases, and 7 bases separated the two germline ends. This CDR3 comprises 14 residues. Germline values: CDR1 MGHDK, CDR2 SYGVNS. CDR3 residues: CASSESHSNYGYTF. Here the CDR3 DNA reads TGTGCCAGCAGTGAAAGTCACTCTAACTATGGCTACACCTTC.

The rearrangement links TRBV19 to TRBJ2-2; 7 positions agree with TRBD1. Per the germline V gene, CDR1 is LNHDA and CDR2 is SQIVND (reference sequence). The V segment lost 4 bases and the J segment 10 bases; nucleotides outside the gene matches: 12. The CDR3 sequence is 15 residues long. CDR3: CASSRTGQSGMELFF. The CDR3 DNA follows: TGTGCCAGTAGTAGGACGGGACAGTCGGGGATGGAGCTGTTTTTT.

The V gene is TRBV11-3, the J gene TRBJ2-3; weak D call: TRBD2 (6 bases). The CDR3 is made up of 15 amino acids. CDR1 and CDR2 (germline): SGHNT, YENEEA. V dropped 5 bases and J dropped 5 bases, with 17 bases sitting between them. For the CDR3, the DNA is TGTGCCAGCAGCCCCGGAGGGCAACGACTAGATACGCAGTATTTT. Translated, it gives CASSPGGQRLDTQYF.